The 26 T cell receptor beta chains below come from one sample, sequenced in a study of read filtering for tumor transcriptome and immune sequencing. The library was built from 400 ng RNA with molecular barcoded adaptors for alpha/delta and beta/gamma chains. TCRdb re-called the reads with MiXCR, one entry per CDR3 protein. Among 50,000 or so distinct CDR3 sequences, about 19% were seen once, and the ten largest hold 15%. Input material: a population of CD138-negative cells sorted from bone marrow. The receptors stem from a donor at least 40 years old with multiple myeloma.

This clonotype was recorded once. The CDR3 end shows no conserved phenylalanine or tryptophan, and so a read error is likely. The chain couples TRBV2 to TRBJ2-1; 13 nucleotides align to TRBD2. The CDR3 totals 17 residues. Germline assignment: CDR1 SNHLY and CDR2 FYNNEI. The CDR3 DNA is TGTGCCAGCAGGGGACTAGCGGGATCAAGCTCCTACAGTGAGCAGTTCCTC. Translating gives CASRGLAGSSSYSEQFL.

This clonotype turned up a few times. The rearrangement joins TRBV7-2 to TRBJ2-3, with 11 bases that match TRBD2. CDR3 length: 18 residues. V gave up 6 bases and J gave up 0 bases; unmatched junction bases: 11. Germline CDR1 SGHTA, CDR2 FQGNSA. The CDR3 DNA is TGTGCCAGCAGTGGGGATCTAGCGGGAGGACCAAGCACAGATACGCAGTATTTT. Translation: CASSGDLAGGPSTDTQYF. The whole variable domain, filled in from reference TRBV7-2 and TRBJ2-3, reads GAGVSQSPSNKVTEKGKDVELRCDPISGHTALYWYRQSLGQGLEFLIYFQGNSAPDKSGLPSDRFSAERTGGSVSTLTIQRTQQEDSAVYLCASSGDLAGGPSTDTQYFGPGTRLTVL.

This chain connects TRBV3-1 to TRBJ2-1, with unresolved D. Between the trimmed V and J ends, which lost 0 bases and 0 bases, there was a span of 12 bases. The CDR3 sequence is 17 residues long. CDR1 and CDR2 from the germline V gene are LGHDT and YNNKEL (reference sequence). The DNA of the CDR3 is TGTGCCAGCAGCCAAGATCTGAGCATCAGCTCCTACAATGAGCAGTTCTTC. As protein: CASSQDLSISSYNEQFF.

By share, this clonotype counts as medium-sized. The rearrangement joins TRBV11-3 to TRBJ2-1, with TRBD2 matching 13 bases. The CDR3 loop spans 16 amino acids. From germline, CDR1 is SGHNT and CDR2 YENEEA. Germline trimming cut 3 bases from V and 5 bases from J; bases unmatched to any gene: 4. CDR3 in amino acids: CASSFGLAGVDNEQFF. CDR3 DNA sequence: TGTGCCAGCAGCTTCGGACTAGCGGGAGTAGACAATGAGCAGTTCTTC.

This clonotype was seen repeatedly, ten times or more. CDR3 region: CSAWNEEKLFF. DNA of the CDR3: TGCAGTGCTTGGAACGAAGAAAAACTGTTTTTT. The chain links TRBV20-1 to TRBJ1-4; D not certain. Germline CDR1 and CDR2: DFQATT and SNEGSKA (reference sequence). V lost 5 bases and J 8 bases, leaving 9 bases between the germline ends. This CDR3 region has 11 residues.

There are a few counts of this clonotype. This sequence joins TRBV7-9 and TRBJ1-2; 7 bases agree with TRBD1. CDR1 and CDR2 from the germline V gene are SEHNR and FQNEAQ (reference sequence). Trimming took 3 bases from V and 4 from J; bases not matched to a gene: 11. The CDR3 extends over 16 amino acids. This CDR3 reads CASSFTGTEISYGYTF. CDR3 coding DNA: TGTGCCAGCAGCTTCACCGGGACAGAGATTTCCTATGGCTACACCTTC.

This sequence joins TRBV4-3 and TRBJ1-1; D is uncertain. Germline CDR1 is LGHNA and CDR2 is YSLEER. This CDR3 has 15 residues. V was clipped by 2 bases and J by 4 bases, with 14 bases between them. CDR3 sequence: CASSQNTDEGTEAFF. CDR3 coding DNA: TGCGCCAGCAGCCAAAACACGGATGAAGGCACTGAAGCTTTCTTT.

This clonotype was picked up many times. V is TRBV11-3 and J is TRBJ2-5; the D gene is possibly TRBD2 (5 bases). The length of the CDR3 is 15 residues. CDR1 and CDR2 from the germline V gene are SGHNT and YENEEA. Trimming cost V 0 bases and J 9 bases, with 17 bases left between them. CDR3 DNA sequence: TGTGCCAGCAGCTTAGACCCAGCAAGCGTGGAGGCCCAGTACTTC. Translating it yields CASSLDPASVEAQYF. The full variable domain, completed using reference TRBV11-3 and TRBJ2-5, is EAGVVQSPRYKIIEKKQPVAFWCNPISGHNTLYWYLQNLGQGPELLIRYENEEAVDDSQLPKDRFSAERLKGVDSTLKIQPAELGDSAVYLCASSLDPASVEAQYFGPGTRLLVL.

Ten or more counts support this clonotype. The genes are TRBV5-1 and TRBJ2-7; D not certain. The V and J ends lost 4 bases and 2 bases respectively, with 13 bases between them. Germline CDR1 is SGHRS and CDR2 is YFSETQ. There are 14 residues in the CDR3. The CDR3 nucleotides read TGCGCCAGCAGCCCCTTTAGCTCAGCCTACGAGCAGTACTTC. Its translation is CASSPFSSAYEQYF.

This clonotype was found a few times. The CDR3: CASSPLAGSDTQYF. In DNA, the CDR3 is TGCGCCAGCAGCCCACTGGCAGGTTCAGATACGCAGTATTTT. This chain connects TRBV5-1 to TRBJ2-3, with D uncertain. This CDR3 has 14 residues. Germline lookup yields CDR1 SGHRS and CDR2 YFSETQ. The V end was cut by 4 bases, the J end by 4 bases, with 13 bases between.

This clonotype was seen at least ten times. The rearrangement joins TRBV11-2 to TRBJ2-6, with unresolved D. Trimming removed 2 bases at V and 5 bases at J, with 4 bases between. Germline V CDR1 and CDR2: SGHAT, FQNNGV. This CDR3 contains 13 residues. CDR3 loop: CASSLSRANVLTF. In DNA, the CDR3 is TGTGCCAGCAGCTTAAGTAGGGCCAACGTCCTGACTTTC.

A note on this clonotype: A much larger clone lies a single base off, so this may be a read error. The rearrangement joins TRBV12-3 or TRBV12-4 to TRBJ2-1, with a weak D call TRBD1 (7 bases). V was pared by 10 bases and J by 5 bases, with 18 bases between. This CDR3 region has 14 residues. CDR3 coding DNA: TGTGCCACCTTCCAGGGGGGTACCCACAATGAGCAGTTCTTC. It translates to CATFQGGTHNEQFF.

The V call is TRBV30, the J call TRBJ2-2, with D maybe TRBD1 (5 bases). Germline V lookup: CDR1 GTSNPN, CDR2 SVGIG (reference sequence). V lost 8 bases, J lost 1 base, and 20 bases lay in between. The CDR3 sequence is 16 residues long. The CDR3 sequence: CAADLGAARNTGELFF. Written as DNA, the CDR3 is TGTGCCGCCGACCTAGGGGCGGCAAGGAACACCGGGGAGCTGTTTTTT.

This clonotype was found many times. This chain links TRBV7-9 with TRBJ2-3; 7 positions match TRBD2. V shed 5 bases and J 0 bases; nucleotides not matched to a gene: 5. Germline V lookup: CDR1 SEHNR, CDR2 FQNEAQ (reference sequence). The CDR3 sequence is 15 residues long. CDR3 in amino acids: CASSKSGASTDTQYF. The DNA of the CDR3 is TGTGCCAGCAGCAAGAGCGGGGCAAGCACAGATACGCAGTATTTT. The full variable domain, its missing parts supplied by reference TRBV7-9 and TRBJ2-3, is DTGVSQNPRHKITKRGQNVTFRCDPISEHNRLYWYRQTLGQGPEFLTYFQNEAQLEKSRLLSDRFSAERPKGSFSTLEIQRTEQGDSAMYLCASSKSGASTDTQYFGPGTRLTVL.

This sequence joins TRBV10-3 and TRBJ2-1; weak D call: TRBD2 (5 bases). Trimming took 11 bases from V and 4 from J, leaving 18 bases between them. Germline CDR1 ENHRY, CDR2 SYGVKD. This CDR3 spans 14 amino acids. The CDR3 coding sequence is TGTGCCGTTGCGGGTGAGGGTATATACAATGAGCAGTTCTTC. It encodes CAVAGEGIYNEQFF.

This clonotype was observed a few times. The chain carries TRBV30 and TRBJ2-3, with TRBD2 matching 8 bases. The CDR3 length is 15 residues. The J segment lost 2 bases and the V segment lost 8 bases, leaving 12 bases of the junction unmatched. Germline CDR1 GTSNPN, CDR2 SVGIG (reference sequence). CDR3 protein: CAETGAGGNTDTQYF. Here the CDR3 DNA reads TGTGCCGAGACTGGGGCGGGAGGCAACACAGATACGCAGTATTTT.

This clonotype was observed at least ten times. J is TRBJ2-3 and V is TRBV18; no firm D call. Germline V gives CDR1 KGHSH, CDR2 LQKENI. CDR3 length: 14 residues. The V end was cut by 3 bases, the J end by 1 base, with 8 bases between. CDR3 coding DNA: TGTGCCAGCTCACCGGCCGGTGGCACAGATACGCAGTATTTT. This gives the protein CASSPAGGTDTQYF.

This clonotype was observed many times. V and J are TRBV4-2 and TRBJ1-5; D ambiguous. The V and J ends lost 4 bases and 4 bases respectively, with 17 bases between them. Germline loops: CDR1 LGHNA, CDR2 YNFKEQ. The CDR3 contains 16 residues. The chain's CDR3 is CASSPDSGPRNQPQHF. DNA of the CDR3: TGTGCCAGCAGCCCAGATTCAGGACCGAGAAATCAGCCCCAGCATTTT.

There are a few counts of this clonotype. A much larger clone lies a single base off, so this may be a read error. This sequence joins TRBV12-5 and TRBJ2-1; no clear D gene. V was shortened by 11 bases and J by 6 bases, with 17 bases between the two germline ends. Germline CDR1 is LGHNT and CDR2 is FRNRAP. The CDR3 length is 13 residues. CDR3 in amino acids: CAGAQSHGNEQFF. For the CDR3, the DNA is TGTGCTGGTGCCCAAAGCCACGGCAATGAGCAGTTCTTC.

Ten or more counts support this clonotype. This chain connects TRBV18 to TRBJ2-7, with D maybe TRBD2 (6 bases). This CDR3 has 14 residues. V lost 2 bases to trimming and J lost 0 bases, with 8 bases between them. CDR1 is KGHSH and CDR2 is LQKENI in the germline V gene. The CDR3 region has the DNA TGTGCCAGCTCACCAGGGAGGCGCTCCTACGAGCAGTACTTC. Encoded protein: CASSPGRRSYEQYF.

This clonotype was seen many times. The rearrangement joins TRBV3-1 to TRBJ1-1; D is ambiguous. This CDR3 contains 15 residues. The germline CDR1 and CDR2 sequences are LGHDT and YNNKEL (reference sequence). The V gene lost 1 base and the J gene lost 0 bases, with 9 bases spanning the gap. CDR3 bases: TGTGCCAGCAGCCAAGCAGGCAGTATGAACACTGAAGCTTTCTTT. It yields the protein CASSQAGSMNTEAFF.

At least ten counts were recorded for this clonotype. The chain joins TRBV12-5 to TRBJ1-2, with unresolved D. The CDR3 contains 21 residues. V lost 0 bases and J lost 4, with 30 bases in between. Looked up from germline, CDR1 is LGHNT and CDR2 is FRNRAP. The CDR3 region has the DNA TGTGCTAGTGGTTTGGTACGGGGAACCTCTGGTTGGCCGGAGGAGGTCTATGGCTACACCTTC. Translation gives CASGLVRGTSGWPEEVYGYTF.

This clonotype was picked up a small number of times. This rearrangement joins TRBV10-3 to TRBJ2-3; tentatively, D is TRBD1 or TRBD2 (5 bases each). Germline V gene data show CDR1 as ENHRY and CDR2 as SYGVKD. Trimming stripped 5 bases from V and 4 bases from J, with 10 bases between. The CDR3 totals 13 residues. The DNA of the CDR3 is TGTGCCATCAGTCGGGACCGGGCAGATACGCAGTATTTT. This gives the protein CAISRDRADTQYF.

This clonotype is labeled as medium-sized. The CDR3 region is CSARVPGLAYYNEQFF. The DNA of the CDR3 is TGCAGTGCTAGAGTTCCGGGACTAGCGTATTACAATGAGCAGTTCTTC. The chain links TRBV20-1 to TRBJ2-1; 10 bases align to TRBD2. The CDR3 runs to 16 residues. Germline trimming cut 1 base from V and 4 bases from J; bases unmatched to any gene: 7. The germline V gene encodes CDR1 DFQATT and CDR2 SNEGSKA (reference sequence).

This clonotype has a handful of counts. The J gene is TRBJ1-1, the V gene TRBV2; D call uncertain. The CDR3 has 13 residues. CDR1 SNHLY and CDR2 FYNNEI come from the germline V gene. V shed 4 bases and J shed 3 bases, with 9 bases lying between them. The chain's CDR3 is CASSGLQHTEAFF. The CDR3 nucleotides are TGTGCCAGCAGTGGGCTGCAGCACACTGAAGCTTTCTTT.

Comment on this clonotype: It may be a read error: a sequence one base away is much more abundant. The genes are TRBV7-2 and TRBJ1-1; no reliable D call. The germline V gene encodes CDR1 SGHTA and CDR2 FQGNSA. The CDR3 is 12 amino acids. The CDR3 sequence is CASSSRAGGASF. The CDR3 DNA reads TGTGCCAGCAGCTCTCGGGCAGGAGGAGCTTCCTTT.